Each of the 24 T cell receptor beta chains below was sequenced from the same sample in a study of preoperative IRX-2 immunotherapy in early breast cancer. Sequenced by immunoSEQ multiplex PCR; TCRdb stores in-frame clones only, minus some. The top ten hold around a tenth of the sample, which has about 29,000 clones, around 91% seen once. The treatment: preoperative locoregional IRX-2 cytokine immunotherapy. The specimen was obtained from a patient treated with IRX-2 immunotherapy. These receptors were taken from a human donor with breast cancer.

The gene calls are TRBV10-2 and TRBJ1-1; TRBD1 aligns across 11 bases. There are 15 residues in the CDR3. Trimming at V came to 6 bases and at J to 3 bases, leaving 6 bases not matched to a gene. CDR1 is WSHSY and CDR2 is SAAADI in the germline V gene. DNA of the CDR3: TGCGCCAGCAGAGGAGGGGACAGGGGGGACACTGAAGCTTTCTTT. It is translated as CASRGGDRGDTEAFF.

The chain links TRBV9 to TRBJ2-3; 7 bases map to TRBD2. Germline-derived CDR1 and CDR2 are SGDLS and YYNGEE. Germline trimming cut 2 bases from V and 3 bases from J; bases unmatched to any gene: 9. This CDR3 is built from 16 residues. In nucleotides, the CDR3 is TGTGCCAGCAGCGTTCGAGCGGGGATGGTGACAGATACGCAGTATTTT. Protein: CASSVRAGMVTDTQYF.

The V gene is TRBV2, the J gene TRBJ1-2, with 9 bases matching TRBD1. This CDR3 is built from 13 residues. Germline-derived CDR1 and CDR2 are SNHLY and FYNNEI. V lost 1 base to trimming and J lost 6 bases; unmatched junction nucleotides: 0. The CDR3 here is CASSEGDRDGYTF. CDR3 nucleotides: TGTGCCAGCAGTGAAGGGGACAGGGATGGCTACACCTTC.

The chain recombines TRBV6-1 with TRBJ2-7; D is unclear. Per germline, CDR1 MNHNS and CDR2 SASEGT. Trimming left V 6 bases short and J 4 bases short, with 16 bases between. CDR3 size: 14 residues. CDR3 amino acids: CASRPTVTQYEQYF. The CDR3 DNA is TGTGCCAGCAGGCCCACGGTCACGCAATACGAGCAGTACTTC.

This sequence joins TRBV5-5 and TRBJ2-7; D is uncertain. The CDR3 runs to 13 residues. Germline V gives CDR1 SGHKS, CDR2 YYEKEE (reference sequence). V gave up 1 base and J gave up 4 bases, with 9 bases separating them. The CDR3 protein is CASSLPTGYEQYF. The CDR3 DNA reads TGTGCCAGCAGCTTGCCCACCGGTTACGAGCAGTACTTC.

The CDR3 reads CASSSPAVETQYF. The CDR3 region has the DNA TGTGCCAGCAGCTCTCCAGCGGTTGAGACCCAGTACTTC. The chain carries TRBV7-2 and TRBJ2-5; tentatively, D is TRBD2 (5 bases). The CDR3 runs 13 residues. V was pared by 4 bases and J by 5 bases, with 11 bases between. Germline loops: CDR1 SGHTA, CDR2 FQGNSA.

V is TRBV11-2 and J is TRBJ1-1, with TRBD1 matching over 7 bases. The germline gives CDR1 SGHAT, CDR2 FQNNGV. After removal of 5 bases from V and 3 bases from J, the junction contained 9 bases not matched to a gene. This CDR3 is built from 15 residues. The CDR3 nucleotides are TGTGCCAGCAGCACGATTAAGGGGGCTGACACTGAAGCTTTCTTT. It codes for CASSTIKGADTEAFF.

This clone showed up just a few times. V and J are TRBV6-6 and TRBJ1-5, with 8 nucleotides matching TRBD1. The CDR3 spans 15 residues. V lost 7 bases to trimming and J lost 7 bases; unmatched junction nucleotides: 12. The germline CDR1 and CDR2 sequences are MNHNY and SVGAGI (reference sequence). CDR3 sequence (DNA): TGTGCCAGCATACTACAGGGGGTAGCGGGACAGCCCCAGCATTTT. Amino acid sequence: CASILQGVAGQPQHF.

The chain recombines TRBV28 with TRBJ2-7, with unresolved D. The CDR3 covers 13 residues. Trimming took off 5 bases at V and 6 bases at J, with 14 bases between the two ends. CDR1 is MDHEN and CDR2 is SYDVKM in the germline V gene. The chain's CDR3 is CASSRLLIGEQYF. In DNA form, the CDR3 reads TGTGCCAGCAGTCGGCTCCTGATCGGCGAGCAGTACTTC. The full variable domain, completed using reference TRBV28 and TRBJ2-7, is DVKVTQSSRYLVKRTGEKVFLECVQDMDHENMFWYRQDPGLGLRLIYFSYDVKMKEKGDIPEGYSVSREKKERFSLILESASTNQTSMYLCASSRLLIGEQYFGPGTRLTVT.

The rearrangement links TRBV6-5 to TRBJ1-1; D is perhaps TRBD1 (6 bases). Germline V gene data show CDR1 as MNHEY and CDR2 as SVGAGI. Trimming removed 5 bases at V and 1 base at J, with 8 bases between. The CDR3 covers 13 residues. The CDR3 DNA is TGTGCCAGCAGTCCGGGACAGAACACTGAAGCTTTCTTT. Its translation is CASSPGQNTEAFF.

The chain couples TRBV15 to TRBJ1-2; D is undetermined. The V end was cut by 3 bases, the J end by 3 bases, with 5 bases between. CDR1 LNHNV and CDR2 YYDKDF come from the germline V gene (reference sequence). The CDR3 is made up of 12 amino acids. The CDR3 coding sequence is TGTGCCACCAGCAGCGGAGACTATGGCTACACCTTC. This encodes CATSSGDYGYTF.

The chain has TRBV6-6 and TRBJ1-1; D is uncertain. Germline CDR1 reads MNHNY; CDR2 reads SVGAGI (reference sequence). V was cut by 1 base and J by 2 bases, with 11 bases left in between. This CDR3 has 15 residues. CDR3 nucleotides: TGTGCCAGCAGTTACTACCCCGGTGACAACACTGAAGCTTTCTTT. It encodes CASSYYPGDNTEAFF.

This clone was counted once. This chain uses TRBV30 with TRBJ2-3; TRBD2 might be the D (5 bases). CDR3 size: 13 residues. V was trimmed by 2 bases and J by 2 bases, leaving 8 bases between them. CDR1 is GTSNPN, CDR2 SVGIG, per germline (reference sequence). The CDR3 is CAWSRESTDTQYF. CDR3 sequence (DNA): TGTGCCTGGAGTCGGGAATCCACAGATACGCAGTATTTT.

Only a few counts were recorded for this clone. The chain links TRBV7-2 to TRBJ1-6; a possible D gene is TRBD1 (5 bases). CDR3 size: 16 residues. In germline, CDR1 is SGHTA, CDR2 FQGNSA. With 5 bases removed from V and 9 bases from J, the gap between germline ends came to 20 bases. The CDR3 reads CASSPPGTGVFSPLHF. As DNA, the CDR3 is TGTGCCAGCAGCCCCCCGGGGACGGGGGTGTTTTCACCCCTCCACTTT.

CDR3 region: CASSRTGAAYEQYF. CDR3 coding DNA: TGCGCCAGCAGTAGGACCGGGGCCGCCTACGAGCAGTACTTC. The chain couples TRBV10-2 to TRBJ2-7; D is perhaps TRBD1 or TRBD2 (5 bases each). Between the trimmed V and J ends, which lost 5 bases and 2 bases, there was a span of 13 bases. The germline V gene has CDR1 WSHSY and CDR2 SAAADI. The CDR3 runs 14 residues.

The chain links TRBV6-5 to TRBJ1-1; D is uncertain. Germline CDR1 reads MNHEY; CDR2 reads SVGAGI. Trimming cost V 6 bases and J 4 bases, with 15 bases left between them. The CDR3 sequence is 14 residues long. The CDR3 coding sequence is TGTGCCAGCAGCCCCCGTCGAGGTGCCACTGAAGCTTTCTTT. Translated, it gives CASSPRRGATEAFF.

The genes are TRBV5-1 and TRBJ2-5, with 8 bases that match TRBD1. The CDR3 is 14 residues long. Germline V gene sequence: CDR1 SGHRS, CDR2 YFSETQ. V lost 4 bases, J lost 4 bases, and 6 bases stayed unmatched. As DNA, the CDR3 is TGCGCCAGCAGCGAACAGGGGGAAGGAGAGACCCAGTACTTC. Protein: CASSEQGEGETQYF. Full variable domain (remainder filled in from reference TRBV5-1 and TRBJ2-5): KAGVTQTPRYLIKTRGQQVTLSCSPISGHRSVSWYQQTPGQGLQFLFEYFSETQRNKGNFPGRFSGRQFSNSRSEMNVSTLELGDSALYLCASSEQGEGETQYFGPGTRLLVL.

The chain couples TRBV28 to TRBJ2-5; TRBD2 matches 8 bases. CDR3 length: 16 residues. V was pared by 6 bases and J by 4 bases, with 13 bases of the junction left unmatched. Per the germline V gene, CDR1 is MDHEN and CDR2 is SYDVKM. The CDR3 region has the DNA TGTGCCAGCAGCAACGAGGAGCGGGAGCTTGGAGAGACCCAGTACTTC. It specifies CASSNEERELGETQYF.

CDR3 nucleotide sequence: TGTGCCAGCAGCTTAGGAGGGTTCAGGCCCGAGCAGTACTTC. It yields the protein CASSLGGFRPEQYF. The rearrangement links TRBV5-5 to TRBJ2-7, with a possible D match to TRBD2 (6 bases). This CDR3 contains 14 residues. Germline V gene lookup returns CDR1 SGHKS and CDR2 YYEKEE (reference sequence). V was shortened by 2 bases and J by 6 bases, with 15 bases between the two germline ends.

The V call is TRBV27, the J call TRBJ2-7, with D tentatively TRBD2 (6 bases). This CDR3 region has 13 residues. Germline CDR1 is MNHEY and CDR2 is SMNVEV (reference sequence). Trimming removed 4 bases at V and 3 bases at J, with 10 bases between. CDR3 sequence reads: CASSSGSLYEQYF. CDR3 sequence (DNA): TGTGCCAGCAGTTCCGGGAGCCTCTACGAGCAGTACTTC.

V gene TRBV5-1 combines with J gene TRBJ1-6; possibly TRBD1 for D (6 bases). Per germline, CDR1 SGHRS and CDR2 YFSETQ. The CDR3 has 14 amino acids. Trimming shortened V by 2 bases and J by 9 bases, and 12 bases separated the two germline ends. CDR3 coding DNA: TGCGCCAGCAGCTTCGGGGGCTCTGGTTCACCCCTCCACTTT. Encoded protein: CASSFGGSGSPLHF.

V and J are TRBV7-6 and TRBJ2-5; the D gene is possibly TRBD1 (6 bases). This CDR3 spans 15 amino acids. Germline loops: CDR1 SGHVS, CDR2 FNYEAQ. The V gene lost 5 bases and the J gene lost 2 bases, with 15 bases spanning the gap. The CDR3 DNA follows: TGTGCCAGCAGCCAATCAGGGGTCCGACAAGAGACCCAGTACTTC. This sequence encodes CASSQSGVRQETQYF.

This sequence joins TRBV11-2 and TRBJ2-7; no clear D gene. CDR3 length equals 14 residues. Trimming stripped 0 bases from V and 2 bases from J, with 8 bases between. The germline CDR1 and CDR2 sequences are SGHAT and FQNNGV. CDR3 coding DNA: TGTGCCAGCAGCTTAGAGGTCGGTGCCTACGAGCAGTACTTC. Translation gives CASSLEVGAYEQYF.

The V call is TRBV7-2, the J call TRBJ2-3; 9 nucleotides line up with TRBD1. The germline V gene encodes CDR1 SGHTA and CDR2 FQGNSA. CDR3 size: 16 residues. The trim removed 3 bases at V and 5 bases at J, leaving 9 bases unmatched. In DNA form, the CDR3 reads TGTGCCAGCAGCTTCACCGGGACAGGGTCGAGAGATACGCAGTATTTT. It translates to CASSFTGTGSRDTQYF.